This TCR beta chain was found in a study of T cell responses to AZD1222 COVID-19 vaccine (dated by TCRdb to 2020 to 2022). Concerning the study at large: A total of 233 trial participants underwent TCR sequencing, of whom nearly 210 had received two doses of AZD1222 and 26 had received two doses of the MenACWY control vaccine. Trial participants were enrolled by age into subgroups of 18-55, 56-69 and 70-plus years, and 148, 28 and 57 TCR-sequenced participants, respectively, were included in these subgroups.

The CDR3 regions of human TCRbeta chains were subjected to immunosequencing. As for the authors' bioinformatics: Repertoire TCRs were checked for matches against a reference library of SARS-CoV-2-specific TCRs that had been generated using the MIRA antigen-specificity platform. Breadth was defined as the fraction of unique TCRs that were SARS-CoV-2-associated, and depth was defined as the fraction of total T cells that were SARS-CoV-2-associated. Using the MIRA data, each spike-specific TCR was mapped to the spike region that the TCR reacts to and placed in a CD4 or CD8 class. Log10-transformed breadth and depth values were compared by one-way ANOVA with Sidak's multiple comparisons tests. TCRdb mirrors the immuneACCESS table, restricted to in-frame sequences. Some clones are absent from its copies; in checked studies, under half trace to an unresolved V gene, and the reason for the others is unknown. V and J calls and clone size follow that table, whereas D and trimming were derived from the DNA. A total of some 150,000 clones appear in this sample, about 92% of them only once. Together, the top ten hold more than 3% of the sample.

V and J are trimmed by 7 bases and 3 bases, and the gene matches miss 11 bases of the junction. From the cysteine through the phenylalanine, the CDR3 covers 15 amino acids. Left in the record is the CDR3 DNA by itself, 45 bases read in frame from the first base. Via the germline V gene (reference sequence), CDR1 is MNHEY and CDR2 SMNVEV. The sample's time point label, decoded: about 28 days (+/-7) after the second vaccine dose. AZD1222 recipients with second doses at about 4 weeks or about 12 weeks were pooled, because spike-specific TCR depth and breadth did not differ between schedules. Vaccinee samples were obtained from the UK trials COV001 and COV002, which included a single-blind randomized controlled phase 2/3 trial of AZD1222 (ChAdOx1 nCoV-19) in healthy adults. For TCRbeta chain sequencing, PBMC samples were collected from trial participants at day 0 and at day 28 after the second dose.

Findings and caveats that apply to the study as a whole: Nearly half of unique spike-specific TCRs reportedly recognized epitopes outside regions mutated in the B.1.351 and B.1.1.7 variants. Participants were mostly white British and included more females than males, and it was suggested by the authors that clonal diversity may have been underestimated. After two AZD1222 doses, both the breadth and the depth of spike-specific TCRs were significantly higher than at day 0 and than in MenACWY recipients. In the small 56-69-year group, the increase in depth fell short of significance, most likely because of low power. The vaccine-associated CD4 TCRs covered the entire spike protein, and the dominant responses fell in regions 160-218 and 743-854. Only six AZD1222 recipients were SARS-CoV-2 seropositive at baseline, limiting conclusions about previously exposed vaccinees. No day 14 peak-response samples were available, so repertoires were characterized only after the peak T cell response.

This clone was seen a single time. Its antigen remains unidentified. Base qualities are not recorded, but no much larger clone differs from it by a single base. In this chain, TRBV27 is recombined with TRBJ2-7; 8 of the junction bases match TRBD2. This TCR was sampled from an adult who received the AZD1222 COVID-19 vaccine. This sample comprised peripheral blood, obtained 28 days after the second AZD1222 dose. The sequenced DNA: TGTGCCAGCAACCCTGGGGTAGCGGGAAACTACGAGCAGTACTTC. Translated, this gives CASNPGVAGNYEQYF.